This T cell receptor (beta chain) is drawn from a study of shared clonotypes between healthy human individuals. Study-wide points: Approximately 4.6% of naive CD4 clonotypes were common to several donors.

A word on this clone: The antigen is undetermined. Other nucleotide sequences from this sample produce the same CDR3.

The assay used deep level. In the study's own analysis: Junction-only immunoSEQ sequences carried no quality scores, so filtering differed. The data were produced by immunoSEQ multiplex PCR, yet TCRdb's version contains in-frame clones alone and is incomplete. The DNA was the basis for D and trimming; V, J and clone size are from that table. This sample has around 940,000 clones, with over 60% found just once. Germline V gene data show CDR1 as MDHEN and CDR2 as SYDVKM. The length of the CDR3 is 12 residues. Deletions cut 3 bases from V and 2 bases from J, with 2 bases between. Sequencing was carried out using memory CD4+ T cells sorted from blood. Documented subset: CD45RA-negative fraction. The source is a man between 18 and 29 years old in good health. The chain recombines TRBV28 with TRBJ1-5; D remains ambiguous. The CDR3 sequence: CASSFRNQPQHF. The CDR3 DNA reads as TGTGCCAGCAGTTTTCGCAATCAGCCCCAGCATTTT. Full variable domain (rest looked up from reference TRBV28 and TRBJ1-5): DVKVTQSSRYLVKRTGEKVFLECVQDMDHENMFWYRQDPGLGLRLIYFSYDVKMKEKGDIPEGYSVSREKKERFSLILESASTNQTSMYLCASSFRNQPQHFGDGTRLSIL.